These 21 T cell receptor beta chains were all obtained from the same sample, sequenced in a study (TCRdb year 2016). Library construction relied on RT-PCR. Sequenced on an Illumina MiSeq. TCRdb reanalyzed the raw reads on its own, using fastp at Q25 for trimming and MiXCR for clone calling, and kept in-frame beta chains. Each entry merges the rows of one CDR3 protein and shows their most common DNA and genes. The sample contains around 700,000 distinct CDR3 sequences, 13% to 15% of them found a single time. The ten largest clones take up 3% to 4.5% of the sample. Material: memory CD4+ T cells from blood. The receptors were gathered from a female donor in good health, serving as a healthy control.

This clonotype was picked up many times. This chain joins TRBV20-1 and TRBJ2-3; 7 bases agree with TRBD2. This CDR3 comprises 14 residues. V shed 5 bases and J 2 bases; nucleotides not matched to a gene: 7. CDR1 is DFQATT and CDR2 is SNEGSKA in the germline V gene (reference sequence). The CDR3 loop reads CSALVGGTTDTQYF. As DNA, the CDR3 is TGCAGTGCTCTAGTGGGAGGGACCACAGATACGCAGTATTTT.

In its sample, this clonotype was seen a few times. The CDR3 sequence is CASSLTPGQQETQYF. The CDR3 nucleotides read TGCGCCAGCAGCTTGACTCCGGGACAGCAAGAGACCCAGTACTTC. J is TRBJ2-5 and V is TRBV5-1; TRBD1 matches at 7 bases. The CDR3 is 15 amino acids. Germline assignment: CDR1 SGHRS and CDR2 YFSETQ. Trimming cost V 1 base and J 2 bases; bases outside gene matches: 5.

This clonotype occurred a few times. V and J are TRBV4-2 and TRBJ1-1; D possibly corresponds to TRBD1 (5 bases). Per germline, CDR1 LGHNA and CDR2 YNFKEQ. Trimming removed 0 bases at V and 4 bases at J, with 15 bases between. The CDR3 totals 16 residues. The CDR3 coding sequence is TGTGCCAGCAGCCAAGATAGGGGACGGACGGCCACTGAAGCTTTCTTT. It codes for CASSQDRGRTATEAFF.

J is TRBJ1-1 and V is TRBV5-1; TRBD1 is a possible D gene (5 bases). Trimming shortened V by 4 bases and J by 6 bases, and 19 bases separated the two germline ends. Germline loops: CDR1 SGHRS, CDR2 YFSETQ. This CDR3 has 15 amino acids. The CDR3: CASSGDGTRTAEAFF. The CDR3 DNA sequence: TGCGCCAGCAGCGGTGACGGGACGAGAACAGCTGAAGCTTTCTTT.

The CDR3 protein is CASKRGQGSYNEQFF. CDR3 nucleotides: TGTGCCAGCAAACGTGGACAGGGTAGTTACAATGAGCAGTTCTTC. The chain recombines TRBV7-6 with TRBJ2-1, with 8 nucleotides matching TRBD1. The V gene end was trimmed by 7 bases and the J gene end by 4 bases; junction bases not matched to a gene: 9. CDR1 and CDR2 (germline): SGHVS, FNYEAQ. CDR3 length: 15 residues. Looking up the rest from reference TRBV7-6 and TRBJ2-1 gives the full variable domain: GAGVSQSPRYKVTKRGQDVALRCDPISGHVSLYWYRQALGQGPEFLTYFNYEAQQDKSGLPNDRFSAERPEGSISTLTIQRTEQRDSAMYRCASKRGQGSYNEQFFGPGTRLTVL.

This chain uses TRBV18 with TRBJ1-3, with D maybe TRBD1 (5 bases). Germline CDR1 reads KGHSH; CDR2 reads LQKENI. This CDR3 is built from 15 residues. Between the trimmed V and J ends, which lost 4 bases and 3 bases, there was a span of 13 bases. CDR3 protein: CASSRIEGIGNTIYF. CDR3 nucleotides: TGTGCCAGCTCACGGATCGAGGGGATTGGAAACACCATATATTTT.

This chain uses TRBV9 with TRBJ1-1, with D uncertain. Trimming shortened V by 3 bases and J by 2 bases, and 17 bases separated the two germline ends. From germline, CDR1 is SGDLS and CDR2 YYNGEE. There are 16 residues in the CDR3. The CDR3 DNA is TGTGCCAGCAGCGATCCCTCGGGGTCAGATAACACTGAAGCTTTCTTT. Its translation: CASSDPSGSDNTEAFF.

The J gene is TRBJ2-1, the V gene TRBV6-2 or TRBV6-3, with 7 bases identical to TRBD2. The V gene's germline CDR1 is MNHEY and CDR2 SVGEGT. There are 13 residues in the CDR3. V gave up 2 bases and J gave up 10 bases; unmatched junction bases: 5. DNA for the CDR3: TGTGCCAGCAGTTACGTGCGGGAGACCGAGCAGTTCTTC. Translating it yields CASSYVRETEQFF.

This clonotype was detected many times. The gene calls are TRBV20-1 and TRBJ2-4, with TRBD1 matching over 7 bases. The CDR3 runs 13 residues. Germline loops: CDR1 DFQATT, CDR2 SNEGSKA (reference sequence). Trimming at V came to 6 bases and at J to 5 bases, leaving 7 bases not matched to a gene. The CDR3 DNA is TGCAGTGCCACCAGACAGGGTCAAAACATTCAGTACTTC. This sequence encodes CSATRQGQNIQYF.

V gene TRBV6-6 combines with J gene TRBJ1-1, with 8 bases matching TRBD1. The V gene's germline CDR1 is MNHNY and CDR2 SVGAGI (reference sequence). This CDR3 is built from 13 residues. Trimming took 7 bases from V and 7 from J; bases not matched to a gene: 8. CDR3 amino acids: CASMRQGFVEAFF. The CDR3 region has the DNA TGTGCCAGCATGCGACAGGGGTTCGTTGAAGCTTTCTTT.

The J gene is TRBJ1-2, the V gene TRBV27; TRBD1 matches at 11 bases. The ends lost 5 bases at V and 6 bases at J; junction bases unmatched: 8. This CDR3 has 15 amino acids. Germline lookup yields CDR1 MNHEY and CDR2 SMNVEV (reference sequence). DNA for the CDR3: TGTGCCAGCAGTCTACGATGGACAGGGGGCAATGGCTACACCTTC. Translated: CASSLRWTGGNGYTF.

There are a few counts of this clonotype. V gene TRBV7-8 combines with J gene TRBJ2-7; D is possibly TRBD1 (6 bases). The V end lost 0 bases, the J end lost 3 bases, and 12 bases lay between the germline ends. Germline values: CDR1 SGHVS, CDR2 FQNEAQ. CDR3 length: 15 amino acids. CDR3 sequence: CASSLAGNRVYEQYF. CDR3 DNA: TGTGCCAGCAGCTTAGCGGGTAACAGGGTCTACGAGCAGTACTTC. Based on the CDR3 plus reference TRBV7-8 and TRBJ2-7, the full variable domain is GAGVSQSPRYKVAKRGQDVALRCDPISGHVSLFWYQQALGQGPEFLTYFQNEAQLDKSGLPSDRFFAERPEGSVSTLKIQRTQQEDSAVYLCASSLAGNRVYEQYFGPGTRLTVT.

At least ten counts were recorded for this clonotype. CDR3 in DNA: TGTGCCAGCACCCCCTATGAGGCTAACGAGCAGTACTTC. Translation gives CASTPYEANEQYF. This rearrangement joins TRBV7-2 to TRBJ2-7, with D uncertain. The V end lost 7 bases, the J end lost 5 bases, and 15 bases lay between the germline ends. Looked up from germline, CDR1 is SGHTA and CDR2 is FQGNSA. This CDR3 contains 13 residues.

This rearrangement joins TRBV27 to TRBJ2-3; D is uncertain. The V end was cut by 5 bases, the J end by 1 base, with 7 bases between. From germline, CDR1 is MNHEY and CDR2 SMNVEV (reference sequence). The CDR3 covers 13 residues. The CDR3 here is CASSKSRTDTQYF. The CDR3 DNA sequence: TGTGCCAGCAGTAAAAGCCGCACAGATACGCAGTATTTT.

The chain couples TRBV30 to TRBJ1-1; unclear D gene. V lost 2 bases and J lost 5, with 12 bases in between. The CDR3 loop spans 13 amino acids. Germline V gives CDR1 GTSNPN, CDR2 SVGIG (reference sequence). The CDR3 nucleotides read TGTGCCTGGAGTTATGTCAGTAGGACTGAAGCTTTCTTT. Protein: CAWSYVSRTEAFF.

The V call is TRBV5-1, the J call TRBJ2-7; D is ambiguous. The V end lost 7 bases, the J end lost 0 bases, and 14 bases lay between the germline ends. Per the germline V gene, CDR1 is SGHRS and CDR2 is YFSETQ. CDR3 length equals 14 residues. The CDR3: CASRPGWGSYEQYF. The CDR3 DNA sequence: TGCGCCAGCCGACCCGGGTGGGGCTCCTACGAGCAGTACTTC.

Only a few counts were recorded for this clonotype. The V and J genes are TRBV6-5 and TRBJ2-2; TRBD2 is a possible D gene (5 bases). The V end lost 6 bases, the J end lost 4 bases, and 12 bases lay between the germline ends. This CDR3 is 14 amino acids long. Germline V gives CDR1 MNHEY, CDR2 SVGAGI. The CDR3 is CASSGYAGTGELFF. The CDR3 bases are TGTGCCAGCAGCGGGTATGCGGGCACCGGGGAGCTGTTTTTT.

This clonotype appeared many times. The CDR3 sequence is CASSLGPGAYEQYF. CDR3 nucleotide sequence: TGCGCCAGCAGCTTGGGGCCCGGGGCCTACGAGCAGTACTTC. The chain couples TRBV5-1 to TRBJ2-7; a weak D match, TRBD2 (5 bases). There are 14 residues in the CDR3. The germline V gene encodes CDR1 SGHRS and CDR2 YFSETQ. V lost 0 bases and J lost 2, with 9 bases in between.

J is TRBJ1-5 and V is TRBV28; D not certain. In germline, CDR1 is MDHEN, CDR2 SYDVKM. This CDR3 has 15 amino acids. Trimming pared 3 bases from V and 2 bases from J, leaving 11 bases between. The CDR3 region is CASSFTGVGNQPQHF. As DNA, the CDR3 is TGTGCCAGCAGTTTTACTGGGGTCGGCAATCAGCCCCAGCATTTT. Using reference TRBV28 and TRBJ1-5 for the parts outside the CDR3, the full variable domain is DVKVTQSSRYLVKRTGEKVFLECVQDMDHENMFWYRQDPGLGLRLIYFSYDVKMKEKGDIPEGYSVSREKKERFSLILESASTNQTSMYLCASSFTGVGNQPQHFGDGTRLSIL.

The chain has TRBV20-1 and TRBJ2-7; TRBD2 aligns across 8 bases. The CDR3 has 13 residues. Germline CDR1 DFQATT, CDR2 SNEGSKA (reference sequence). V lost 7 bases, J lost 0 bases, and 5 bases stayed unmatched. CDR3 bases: TGCAGTGTTTCGGGGGGGACCTCCTACGAGCAGTACTTC. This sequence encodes CSVSGGTSYEQYF.

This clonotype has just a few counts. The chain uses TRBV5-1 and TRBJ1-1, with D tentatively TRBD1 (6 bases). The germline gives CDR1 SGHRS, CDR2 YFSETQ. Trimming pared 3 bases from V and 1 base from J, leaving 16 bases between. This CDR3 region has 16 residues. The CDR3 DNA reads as TGCGCCAGCAGCTCTGGACAGAGACAAGGGAACACTGAAGCTTTCTTT. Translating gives CASSSGQRQGNTEAFF.